The clone carrying this T cell receptor beta chain was found a few times. The germline CDR1 and CDR2 sequences are SNHLY and FYNNEI. Deletions cut 10 bases from V and 6 bases from J, with 13 bases between. CDR3 length: 11 amino acids. This record comes from a study of blood T cell repertoires in COVID-19. Study background: Samples representing acute and convalescent COVID-19 were sourced from the United States, Italy and Spain.

Authors' data handling: Amplifying reference gene primers gave estimates of nucleated cell counts. Libraries were prepared by immunoSEQ multiplex PCR; TCRdb keeps only in-frame clonotypes and omits some of them. For V, J and clone size, that table is used; D and trimming come from the DNA. The sample lists about 58,000 clones, approximately 80% occurring once. Material: peripheral blood. The chain couples TRBV2 to TRBJ2-7, with D possibly TRBD2 on 5 matching bases. This TCR was recovered from a man aged 60-69 years with COVID-19, enrolled during active disease. This CDR3 reads CAIFRGSEQYF. The CDR3 coding sequence is TGTGCCATTTTTCGGGGTTCCGAGCAGTACTTC.